Listed below are T cell receptor beta chains from one sample, sequenced in a study of blood T cell repertoires in COVID-19. The data were produced by immunoSEQ multiplex PCR, yet TCRdb's version contains in-frame clones alone and is incomplete. The table shows roughly 160,000 clones, with approximately 85% occurring only once. Source material: peripheral blood. These TCRs come from an elderly man with COVID-19, enrolled during active disease. Both conserved end residues are part of each CDR3. D genes are given only for firm matches. Only part of the rows carry a size: once, few, many, or a class if the clone is expanded.

J gene	clone size	D gene	CDR3 length	V gene	CDR3 DNA	CDR3 protein
TRBJ1-4	NA	TRBD1	13	TRBV2	TGTGCCAGCCAAGGGGACAGGGTTGAAAAACTGTTTTTT	CASQGDRVEKLFF
TRBJ2-7	NA	NA	16	TRBV15	TGTGCCACCAGCAGGGGCCGAAGGGGTTCCTCCTACGAGCAGTACTTC	CATSRGRRGSSYEQYF
TRBJ2-7	NA	TRBD1	17	TRBV7-2	TGTGCCAGCAGCTTAGAAAGGGGTGGGACAGGGGTTTACGAGCAGTACTTC	CASSLERGGTGVYEQYF
TRBJ1-4	NA	NA	15	TRBV5-1	TGCGCCAGCAGCAACAAACAGGCAACTAATGAAAAACTGTTTTTT	CASSNKQATNEKLFF
TRBJ1-5	NA	TRBD1	16	TRBV6-6	TGTGCCAGCAGTTCGCGGACAGGGGGCGGCAATCAGCCCCAGCATTTT	CASSSRTGGGNQPQHF
TRBJ1-1	NA	NA	14	TRBV13	TGTGCCAGCAGCTCCGCGGAGGAGGAGTGGGTAGCTTTCTTT	CASSSAEEEWVAFF
TRBJ1-1	NA	NA	14	TRBV10-2	TGCGCCAGCAGCGGAGTGGGGGGGGACACTGAAGCTTTCTTT	CASSGVGGDTEAFF
TRBJ1-2	NA	NA	13	TRBV27	TGTGCCAGCAGTCCGACCTTGGCGGGTGGCTACACCTTC	CASSPTLAGGYTF
TRBJ2-7	NA	NA	14	TRBV7-2	TGTGCCAGCAGTTTCGGCTTAGGGGGCTACGAGCAGTACTTC	CASSFGLGGYEQYF
TRBJ1-6	NA	NA	14	TRBV19	TGTGCCAGTAGTGAGGGCAGGACTAATTCACCCCTCCACTTT	CASSEGRTNSPLHF
TRBJ1-3	NA	NA	17	TRBV15	TGTGCCACCAGCCTAGGGGGAGCACCATTAAAAGGAAACACCATATATTTT	CATSLGGAPLKGNTIYF
TRBJ1-4	few	TRBD1	14	TRBV6-1	TGTGCCAGCAGTGAAGCCAGGGGGCGAGAAAAACTGTTTTTT	CASSEARGREKLFF
TRBJ2-2	few	NA	13	TRBV19	TGTGCCAGTAGTCGGCAGGGCCCCGGGGAGCTGTTTTTT	CASSRQGPGELFF
TRBJ1-2	NA	NA	13	TRBV11-2	TGTGCCAGCAGCTTCCACGGGGGCTATGGCTACACCTTC	CASSFHGGYGYTF
TRBJ2-7	NA	TRBD2	15	TRBV5-6	TGTGCCAGCAGCGGTGGGACTAGCGGGGTCTACGAGCAGTACTTC	CASSGGTSGVYEQYF
TRBJ1-6	NA	NA	15	TRBV18	TGTGCCAGCTCACCAGGGGCCACCAATAATTCACCCCTCCACTTT	CASSPGATNNSPLHF
TRBJ1-2	NA	NA	14	TRBV28	TGTGCCAGCAGTTTATTCGTAGCTAACTATGGCTACACCTTC	CASSLFVANYGYTF
TRBJ2-3	NA	TRBD2	14	TRBV5-1	TGCGCCAGCAGCCGGGGGGTGTACCCAGATACGCAGTATTTT	CASSRGVYPDTQYF
TRBJ2-3	NA	TRBD1	15	TRBV9	TGTGCCAGCGGAAAACTCGGGACAGGGACAGATACGCAGTATTTT	CASGKLGTGTDTQYF
TRBJ2-7	NA	TRBD2	16	TRBV6-2/TRBV6-3	TGTGCCAGCAGTTACGGGGCAAGCGGGGGGTCCTACGAGCAGTACTTC	CASSYGASGGSYEQYF
TRBJ2-1	NA	TRBD1	16	TRBV10-3	TGTGCCATCAGTGAGGCCAGGACAGGGGCCTGGAATGAGCAGTTCTTC	CAISEARTGAWNEQFF
TRBJ1-2	NA	NA	13	TRBV7-9	TGTGCCAGCAGCCGAGACGGGTCTTATGGCTACACCTTC	CASSRDGSYGYTF
TRBJ1-3	NA	TRBD1	14	TRBV6-5	TGTGCCAGCAAACTGGACAGGGGAGGAAACACCATATATTTT	CASKLDRGGNTIYF
TRBJ2-5	once	TRBD1	17	TRBV19	TGTGCCAGTAGTACTACCGGCGACAGGGTAAGCCAAGAGACCCAGTACTTC	CASSTTGDRVSQETQYF
TRBJ1-1	NA	NA	13	TRBV9	TGTGCCAGCAGCTCCGGAGGCCACACTGAAGCTTTCTTT	CASSSGGHTEAFF
TRBJ2-4	NA	TRBD1	14	TRBV11-2	TGTGCCAGCAGCTTGGACAGGGTGGGAGGCATTCAGTACTTC	CASSLDRVGGIQYF
TRBJ2-4	NA	NA	12	TRBV29-1	TGCAGCGTTGAAGACAGGGAAAACATTCAGTACTTC	CSVEDRENIQYF
TRBJ2-2	NA	TRBD1	15	TRBV5-1	TGCGCCAGCAGCTTGTATAACAGGGGCACCGGGGAGCTGTTTTTT	CASSLYNRGTGELFF
TRBJ1-5	NA	TRBD1	16	TRBV19	TGTGCCAGTAGTGGAACAGGGGGCGCGGGCAATCAGCCCCAGCATTTT	CASSGTGGAGNQPQHF
TRBJ2-3	once	TRBD1	17	TRBV4-1	TGCGCCAGCAGCCAAGAGGGGTCAGGGGGCGCTACAGATACGCAGTATTTT	CASSQEGSGGATDTQYF
TRBJ1-2	NA	TRBD1	14	TRBV6-5	TGTGCCAGCAGGGGACAGGGAAGTAACTATGGCTACACCTTC	CASRGQGSNYGYTF
TRBJ1-3	NA	NA	15	TRBV5-1	TGCGCCAGCGCACTATCGGGTCCCTCTGGAAACACCATATATTTT	CASALSGPSGNTIYF
TRBJ1-1	NA	NA	16	TRBV27	TGTGCCAGCAGTTTCAGGGCTAGGGGGATGAACACTGAAGCTTTCTTT	CASSFRARGMNTEAFF
TRBJ2-6	few	NA	15	TRBV6-1	TGTGCCAGCAGTGAAGTCAGCTCTGGGGCCAACGTCCTGACTTTC	CASSEVSSGANVLTF
TRBJ2-5	NA	TRBD1	17	TRBV18	TGTGCCAGCTCACGATCTCGTCCGGGACAGGGGGTGGAGACCCAGTACTTC	CASSRSRPGQGVETQYF
TRBJ1-1	NA	NA	14	TRBV5-6	TGTGCCAGCAGCTCCTGGGCCTTGAACACTGAAGCTTTCTTT	CASSSWALNTEAFF
TRBJ1-5	NA	NA	15	TRBV3-1/TRBV3-2	TGTGCCAGCAGCCAGTCCGGGACACCGATCGAACCCCAGCATTTT	CASSQSGTPIEPQHF
TRBJ2-3	NA	NA	13	TRBV27	TGTGCCAGCAGTGGGACTTCTCGGGATACGCAGTATTTT	CASSGTSRDTQYF
TRBJ1-1	NA	NA	13	TRBV18	TGTGCCTCTAGCGGGGGTGGTGGCACTGAAGCTTTCTTT	CASSGGGGTEAFF
TRBJ2-1	NA	TRBD1	15	TRBV5-8	TGTGCCAGCAGCTTGGGAACAGGGGCTTACAATGAGCAGTTCTTC	CASSLGTGAYNEQFF
TRBJ2-7	NA	TRBD1	17	TRBV28	TGTGCCAGCTCAAGCATTGCAGCGGACAGGGACCCCTACGAGCAGTACTTC	CASSSIAADRDPYEQYF
TRBJ2-7	NA	TRBD1	15	TRBV7-2	TGTGCCAGCAGCTCCACCGGGACAGGGGCGCGGGAGCAGTACTTC	CASSSTGTGAREQYF
TRBJ2-5	NA	TRBD1	16	TRBV28	TGTGCCAGCAGTGGCCGGGACAGGGGGACTCAAGAGACCCAGTACTTC	CASSGRDRGTQETQYF
TRBJ1-2	NA	TRBD1	16	TRBV19	TGTGCCAGTAGTTCCGGGACAGGGTACGACTACTATGGCTACACCTTC	CASSSGTGYDYYGYTF
TRBJ2-3	NA	TRBD2	14	TRBV19	TGTGCCAGTAGGAAGCGGGGGGGCACAGATACGCAGTATTTT	CASRKRGGTDTQYF
TRBJ2-2	NA	TRBD2	18	TRBV4-3	TGCGCCAGCAGCCAAGGGACTAGCGGGGGGGCGAACACCGGGGAGCTGTTTTTT	CASSQGTSGGANTGELFF
TRBJ2-1	NA	NA	13	TRBV2	TGTGCCAGCAGTTGGACAGTCTACAATGAGCAGTTCTTC	CASSWTVYNEQFF
TRBJ1-1	NA	NA	15	TRBV5-1	TGCGCCAGCAGCCCCGGTTTGCGGGTAGAAACTGAAGCTTTCTTT	CASSPGLRVETEAFF
TRBJ1-1	NA	NA	11	TRBV14	TGTGCCAGCAGCCTGGGGGGGGAAGCTTTCTTT	CASSLGGEAFF
TRBJ2-7	NA	NA	13	TRBV19	TGTGCCAGTAGCCCTAACCAACAGGTCGAGCAGTACTTC	CASSPNQQVEQYF
TRBJ2-5	NA	TRBD2	14	TRBV19	TGTGCCACTAGGACTAGCGGGGTGGTGGAGACCCAGTACTTC	CATRTSGVVETQYF